The 32 T cell receptor beta chains given below trace back to one sample, sequenced in a study of T-cell memory formation after mild COVID-19. One entry per CDR3 protein, called by TCRdb with MiXCR from the 5' RACE reads. The sample lists 350,000 to 400,000 distinct CDR3 sequences, under 15% occurring once. The sample was PBMCs or a T cell subset sorted from them (not recorded which). The receptor source for this set is a man between 18 and 35 years old who had mild COVID-19 (a few samples of this study predate the infection). Cell type and time point are not known.

The V and J genes are TRBV4-2 and TRBJ2-5, with a weak D call TRBD1 (5 bases). Germline V gives CDR1 LGHNA, CDR2 YNFKEQ. Trimming took off 5 bases at V and 5 bases at J, with 15 bases between the two ends. This CDR3 spans 14 amino acids. The CDR3, as DNA: TGTGCCAGCAGCTCGACAGCCAGTCGGGAGACCCAGTACTTC. It codes for CASSSTASRETQYF.

This clonotype was found many times. The chain employs TRBV10-3 and TRBJ2-2; D tentatively reads TRBD1 or TRBD2 (5 bases each). V shed 4 bases and J shed 4 bases, with 13 bases lying between them. The germline CDR1 and CDR2 sequences are ENHRY and SYGVKD. This CDR3 has 15 amino acids. In DNA, the CDR3 is TGTGCCATCAGTGGTGAGGGGCGACTCACCGGGGAGCTGTTTTTT. It encodes CAISGEGRLTGELFF.

This clonotype appeared a few times. This chain uses TRBV12-3 or TRBV12-4 with TRBJ2-6; possible D gene TRBD2, 6 bases. The CDR3 totals 16 residues. V lost 3 bases to trimming and J lost 1 base, with 10 bases between them. CDR3 region: CASSFGAGSGANVLTF. The CDR3 nucleotides read TGTGCCAGCAGTTTCGGGGCGGGGTCTGGGGCCAACGTCCTGACTTTC.

J is TRBJ2-1 and V is TRBV11-2; 8 nucleotides agree with TRBD2. Per the germline V gene, CDR1 is SGHAT and CDR2 is FQNNGV. Trimming took 5 bases from V and 5 from J; bases not matched to a gene: 11. The CDR3 is 16 residues long. CDR3 sequence reads: CASSTSRGGLDNEQFF. For the CDR3, the DNA is TGTGCCAGCAGCACGTCCCGGGGGGGCCTGGACAATGAGCAGTTCTTC.

There are a few counts of this clonotype. The genes are TRBV5-5 and TRBJ2-5; tentatively, D is TRBD2 (5 bases). From germline, CDR1 is SGHKS and CDR2 YYEKEE (reference sequence). The CDR3 covers 13 residues. V was trimmed by 3 bases and J by 5 bases, leaving 11 bases between them. The DNA of the CDR3 is TGTGCCAGCAGCTCCCCGGGGTCCGAGACCCAGTACTTC. It is translated as CASSSPGSETQYF.

CDR3 bases: TGTGCCAGCAGCTTGCAGGGTAGGAATGAGCAGTTCTTC. Translation: CASSLQGRNEQFF. J is TRBJ2-1 and V is TRBV5-8; a weak D match, TRBD1 (5 bases). The V gene lost 1 base and the J gene lost 7 bases, with 9 bases spanning the gap. Per the germline V gene, CDR1 is SGHTS and CDR2 is YDEGEE. The CDR3 extends over 13 amino acids.

This chain uses TRBV5-1 with TRBJ2-5, with D hard to call. The CDR3 is made up of 14 amino acids. Trimming took off 1 base at V and 7 bases at J, with 14 bases between the two ends. In germline, CDR1 is SGHRS, CDR2 YFSETQ. CDR3 nucleotides: TGCGCCAGCAGCTTGAGTTTTGAACTATCGACCCAGTACTTC. Amino acids: CASSLSFELSTQYF.

In its sample, this clonotype was seen a few times. The gene calls are TRBV7-2 and TRBJ1-2; D possibly corresponds to TRBD1 (6 bases). The CDR3 has 15 residues. Germline V gene data show CDR1 as SGHTA and CDR2 as FQGNSA. The V end lost 5 bases, the J end lost 1 base, and 14 bases lay between the germline ends. The chain's CDR3 is CASSLTGLGNYGYTF. CDR3 bases: TGTGCCAGCAGCCTCACAGGGTTGGGTAACTATGGCTACACCTTC.

This clonotype turned up a few times. The rearrangement links TRBV19 to TRBJ1-5; a possible D gene is TRBD1 (6 bases). Trimming cost V 9 bases and J 7 bases, with 10 bases left between them. Germline V lookup: CDR1 LNHDA, CDR2 SQIVND (reference sequence). The CDR3 is 11 residues long. The DNA of the CDR3 is TGTGCCAGACAGGGTGGGCAGCCCCAGCATTTT. It is translated as CARQGGQPQHF.

The chain is built from TRBV2 and TRBJ1-2; D is possibly TRBD1 (5 bases). The CDR3 length is 18 residues. Looked up from germline, CDR1 is SNHLY and CDR2 is FYNNEI. V lost 7 bases and J 8 bases, leaving 32 bases between the germline ends. As DNA, the CDR3 is TGTGCCAGCACCCCCGAAGGGGTATGGACGACGACTATGAGAGGCTACACCTTC. Residues: CASTPEGVWTTTMRGYTF.

This chain connects TRBV4-1 to TRBJ2-7, with D possibly TRBD2 on 6 matching bases. Per germline, CDR1 MGHRA and CDR2 YSYEKL. V lost 4 bases, J lost 6 bases, and 16 bases lay in between. This CDR3 spans 14 amino acids. The CDR3 region has the DNA TGCGCCAGCAGCCGAGACGAGGGACTTCGCGAGCAGTACTTC. Amino acids: CASSRDEGLREQYF.

This clonotype was counted between two and nine times. CDR3 nucleotide sequence: TGTGCCAGCCCCGCGGGTAAGAGCTCCTACAATGAGCAGTTCTTC. Translation gives CASPAGKSSYNEQFF. This chain uses TRBV7-9 with TRBJ2-1, with a weak D call TRBD2 (5 bases). The CDR3 totals 15 residues. Germline V lookup: CDR1 SEHNR, CDR2 FQNEAQ (reference sequence). Trimming removed 8 bases from V and 0 bases from J, with 14 bases in between.

This clonotype has just a few counts. The chain is built from TRBV19 and TRBJ1-1; D not resolved. Trimming stripped 7 bases from V and 4 bases from J, with 13 bases between. This CDR3 contains 13 residues. CDR1 and CDR2 (germline): LNHDA, SQIVND (reference sequence). The CDR3 DNA follows: TGTGCCAGTAAACACAGCTCGCTCACTGAAGCTTTCTTT. Translation gives CASKHSSLTEAFF.

CDR3 sequence: CASSSTGGFISTNEKLFF. For the CDR3, the DNA is TGTGCCAGCAGCTCGACAGGGGGCTTTATCTCCACTAATGAAAAACTGTTTTTT. This sequence joins TRBV9 and TRBJ1-4, with 10 positions matching TRBD1. The trim removed 4 bases at V and 2 bases at J, leaving 11 bases unmatched. Germline V CDR1 and CDR2: SGDLS, YYNGEE. The CDR3 is 18 amino acids. Full variable domain (rest looked up from reference TRBV9 and TRBJ1-4): DSGVTQTPKHLITATGQRVTLRCSPRSGDLSVYWYQQSLDQGLQFLIQYYNGEERAKGNILERFSAQQFPDLHSELNLSSLELGDSALYFCASSSTGGFISTNEKLFFGSGTQLSVL.

The chain has TRBV15 and TRBJ2-5; 10 positions match TRBD1. The V segment lost 6 bases and the J segment 1 base; nucleotides outside the gene matches: 5. The CDR3 consists of 15 residues. CDR1 is LNHNV and CDR2 is YYDKDF in the germline V gene (reference sequence). The CDR3 sequence is CATSRQGAFQETQYF. CDR3 nucleotide sequence: TGTGCCACCAGTAGACAGGGGGCGTTCCAAGAGACCCAGTACTTC.

This clonotype was seen only a few times. V and J are TRBV7-3 and TRBJ2-2, with TRBD2 matching 7 bases. The length of the CDR3 is 16 residues. CDR1 and CDR2 from the germline V gene are SGHTA and FQGTGA. J gave up 1 base and V 4 bases, and 6 bases lay outside the gene matches. The CDR3 coding sequence is TGTGCCAGCAGCTGTAGCGGGCCTGAGAACACCGGGGAGCTGTTTTTT. Amino acids: CASSCSGPENTGELFF. Variable domain in full (rest from reference TRBV7-3 and TRBJ2-2): GAGVSQTPSNKVTEKGKYVELRCDPISGHTALYWYRQSLGQGPEFLIYFQGTGAADDSGLPNDRFFAVRPEGSVSTLKIQRTERGDSAVYLCASSCSGPENTGELFFGEGSRLTVL.

The chain joins TRBV4-3 to TRBJ1-2; TRBD1 agrees at 8 bases. J gave up 2 bases and V 4 bases, and 12 bases lay outside the gene matches. Looked up from germline, CDR1 is LGHNA and CDR2 is YSLEER. This CDR3 is built from 17 residues. The CDR3 here is CASSPTTGESINYGYTF. The CDR3 bases are TGCGCCAGCAGCCCGACGACAGGGGAGTCGATCAACTATGGCTACACCTTC.

The gene calls are TRBV5-6 and TRBJ1-1; possibly TRBD1 for D (6 bases). Germline V CDR1 and CDR2: SGHDT, YYEEEE. The CDR3 totals 11 residues. The ends were cut back, 2 bases at V and 11 bases at J, with 10 bases in the middle. The chain's CDR3 is CASSFGGSAFF. CDR3 nucleotide sequence: TGTGCCAGCAGCTTCGGGGGCTCGGCTTTCTTT. Complete variable domain (other parts from reference TRBV5-6 and TRBJ1-1): DAGVTQSPTHLIKTRGQQVTLRCSPKSGHDTVSWYQQALGQGPQFIFQYYEEEERQRGNFPDRFSGHQFPNYSSELNVNALLLGDSALYLCASSFGGSAFFGQGTRLTVV.

The chain links TRBV12-3 or TRBV12-4 to TRBJ2-7; a weak D match, TRBD2 (7 bases). Trimming cost V 0 bases and J 3 bases, with 12 bases left between them. This CDR3 comprises 15 residues. The CDR3 region is CASSLAPGGLYEQYF. As DNA, the CDR3 is TGTGCCAGCAGTTTAGCGCCCGGGGGGCTCTACGAGCAGTACTTC.

This clonotype showed up just a few times. The rearrangement links TRBV7-2 to TRBJ1-4; 11 bases fit TRBD1. The CDR3 extends over 16 amino acids. J lost 2 bases, V lost 5 bases, and 4 bases had no gene match. Germline CDR1 is SGHTA and CDR2 is FQGNSA. The DNA of the CDR3 is TGTGCCAGCAGCCGGACAGGGGGCTGGACTAATGAAAAACTGTTTTTT. It is translated as CASSRTGGWTNEKLFF.

This clonotype was counted a few times. The chain recombines TRBV7-2 with TRBJ1-5, with D uncertain. This CDR3 region has 15 residues. Trimming removed 2 bases from V and 1 base from J, with 9 bases in between. Germline V lookup: CDR1 SGHTA, CDR2 FQGNSA. CDR3: CASSLRPDSNQPQHF. The DNA for the CDR3 is TGTGCCAGCAGCTTACGGCCCGACAGCAATCAGCCCCAGCATTTT.

This clonotype was seen more than once but under ten times. This rearrangement joins TRBV20-1 to TRBJ2-4; 8 bases line up with TRBD1. The CDR3 is made up of 15 amino acids. From germline, CDR1 is DFQATT and CDR2 SNEGSKA (reference sequence). V shed 2 bases and J 5 bases; nucleotides not matched to a gene: 8. The CDR3 DNA reads as TGCAGTGCTAGAAGAGGAGGACAGGGAGAAAACATTCAGTACTTC. Its protein product is CSARRGGQGENIQYF.

There are many counts of this clonotype. This rearrangement joins TRBV4-1 to TRBJ2-3; D remains unclear. The germline gives CDR1 MGHRA, CDR2 YSYEKL. The CDR3 consists of 14 residues. Trimming removed 1 base from V and 4 bases from J, with 9 bases in between. The CDR3 loop is CASSQGLGSDTQYF. The CDR3 nucleotides read TGCGCCAGCAGCCAAGGATTGGGTTCAGATACGCAGTATTTT.

The chain employs TRBV9 and TRBJ2-3, with 9 bases matching TRBD2. Unmatched junction bases numbered 0, after V lost 1 base and J lost 0 bases. CDR1 and CDR2 (germline): SGDLS, YYNGEE. The CDR3 is 15 residues long. As DNA, the CDR3 is TGTGCCAGCAGCGTAACTAGCGGGAGCACAGATACGCAGTATTTT. Its translation: CASSVTSGSTDTQYF.

The J gene is TRBJ2-1, the V gene TRBV7-2; TRBD2 agrees at 10 bases. This CDR3 contains 16 residues. Looked up from germline, CDR1 is SGHTA and CDR2 is FQGNSA. J gave up 6 bases and V 4 bases, and 9 bases lay outside the gene matches. Written as DNA, the CDR3 is TGTGCCAGCAGCTCCGCTAGCGGGGGTTCTTTCAATGAGCAGTTCTTC. This translates into CASSSASGGSFNEQFF.

This clonotype was detected ten times or more. The J gene is TRBJ2-7, the V gene TRBV7-2, with D perhaps TRBD2 (6 bases). CDR1 is SGHTA, CDR2 FQGNSA, per germline. CDR3 length: 15 residues. The germline V and J ends were trimmed by 5 bases and 0 bases, with 14 bases remaining between them. CDR3 in amino acids: CASSRPGLGSYEQYF. The CDR3 DNA sequence: TGTGCCAGCAGCCGGCCGGGACTTGGCTCCTACGAGCAGTACTTC.

The chain carries TRBV2 and TRBJ1-5, with 9 bases matching TRBD1. Looked up from germline, CDR1 is SNHLY and CDR2 is FYNNEI. The CDR3 covers 13 residues. J was trimmed by 7 bases and V by 6 bases; bases with no gene match: 4. This CDR3 is CASSTGQGQPQHF. CDR3 nucleotide sequence: TGTGCCAGCAGCACGGGACAGGGCCAGCCCCAGCATTTT.

There are many counts of this clonotype. The chain couples TRBV20-1 to TRBJ2-3, with D possibly matching TRBD2 (5 bases). Deletions cut 6 bases from V and 0 bases from J, with 13 bases between. The CDR3 is 14 amino acids. Per the germline V gene, CDR1 is DFQATT and CDR2 is SNEGSKA (reference sequence). The CDR3 DNA follows: TGCAGTGCCCCACTAGGTGGAAGCACAGATACGCAGTATTTT. Protein sequence: CSAPLGGSTDTQYF.

This clonotype was counted only a few times. This rearrangement joins TRBV11-2 to TRBJ1-2, with 9 bases identical to TRBD1. Trimming removed 0 bases from V and 6 bases from J; junction bases left unmatched: 11. Germline CDR1 SGHAT, CDR2 FQNNGV. This CDR3 is 17 amino acids long. Here the CDR3 reads CASSLDVPGQGTHGYTF. The CDR3 DNA is TGTGCCAGCAGCTTAGACGTCCCGGGACAGGGAACCCATGGCTACACCTTC.

This clonotype showed up many times. The chain recombines TRBV5-1 with TRBJ2-2; 9 bases fit TRBD1. The V and J ends lost 5 bases and 6 bases, in that order; junction bases with no gene match: 8. Germline loops: CDR1 SGHRS, CDR2 YFSETQ. The CDR3 is made up of 15 amino acids. The CDR3 region has the DNA TGCGCCAGCAGTACGGGACAGGGATGGTCCGGGGAGCTGTTTTTT. Translating it yields CASSTGQGWSGELFF. The full variable domain, its missing parts supplied by reference TRBV5-1 and TRBJ2-2, is KAGVTQTPRYLIKTRGQQVTLSCSPISGHRSVSWYQQTPGQGLQFLFEYFSETQRNKGNFPGRFSGRQFSNSRSEMNVSTLELGDSALYLCASSTGQGWSGELFFGEGSRLTVL.

This clonotype has at least ten counts. CDR3 nucleotides: TGCAGTGCTAGAGTTCGGGACAGGGGTTCCGAGCAGTACTTC. Translated, it gives CSARVRDRGSEQYF. The rearrangement uses TRBV20-1 and TRBJ2-7, with 10 bases that match TRBD1. Germline CDR1 is DFQATT and CDR2 is SNEGSKA (reference sequence). The CDR3 extends over 14 amino acids. J was trimmed by 6 bases and V by 1 base; bases with no gene match: 6.

This chain's CDR3 is CASSLTSGSYEQYV. CDR3 sequence (DNA): TGTGCCAGCAGTTTAACTAGCGGCTCCTACGAGCAGTACGTC. This sequence joins TRBV27 and TRBJ2-7; 8 bases align to TRBD2. Germline CDR1 and CDR2: MNHEY and SMNVEV (reference sequence). V lost 2 bases, J lost 0 bases, and 0 bases stayed unmatched. CDR3 length: 14 residues.